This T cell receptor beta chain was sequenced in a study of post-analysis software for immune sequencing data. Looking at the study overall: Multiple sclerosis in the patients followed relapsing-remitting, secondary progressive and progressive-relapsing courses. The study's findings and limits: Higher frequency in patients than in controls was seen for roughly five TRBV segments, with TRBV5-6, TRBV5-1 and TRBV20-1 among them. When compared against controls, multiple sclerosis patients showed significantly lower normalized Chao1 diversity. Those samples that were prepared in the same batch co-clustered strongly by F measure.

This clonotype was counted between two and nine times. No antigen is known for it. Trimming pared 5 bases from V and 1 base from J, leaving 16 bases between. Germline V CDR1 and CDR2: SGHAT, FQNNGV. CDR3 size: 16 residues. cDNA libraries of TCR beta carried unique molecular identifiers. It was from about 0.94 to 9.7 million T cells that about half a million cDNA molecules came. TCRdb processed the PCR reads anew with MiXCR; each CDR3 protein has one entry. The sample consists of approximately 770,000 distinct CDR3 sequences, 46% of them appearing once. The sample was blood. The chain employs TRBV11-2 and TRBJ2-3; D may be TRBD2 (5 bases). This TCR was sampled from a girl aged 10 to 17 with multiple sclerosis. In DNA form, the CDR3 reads TGTGCCAGCAGCACCTCAGGTGCGGGCCGCACAGATACGCAGTATTTT. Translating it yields CASSTSGAGRTDTQYF.